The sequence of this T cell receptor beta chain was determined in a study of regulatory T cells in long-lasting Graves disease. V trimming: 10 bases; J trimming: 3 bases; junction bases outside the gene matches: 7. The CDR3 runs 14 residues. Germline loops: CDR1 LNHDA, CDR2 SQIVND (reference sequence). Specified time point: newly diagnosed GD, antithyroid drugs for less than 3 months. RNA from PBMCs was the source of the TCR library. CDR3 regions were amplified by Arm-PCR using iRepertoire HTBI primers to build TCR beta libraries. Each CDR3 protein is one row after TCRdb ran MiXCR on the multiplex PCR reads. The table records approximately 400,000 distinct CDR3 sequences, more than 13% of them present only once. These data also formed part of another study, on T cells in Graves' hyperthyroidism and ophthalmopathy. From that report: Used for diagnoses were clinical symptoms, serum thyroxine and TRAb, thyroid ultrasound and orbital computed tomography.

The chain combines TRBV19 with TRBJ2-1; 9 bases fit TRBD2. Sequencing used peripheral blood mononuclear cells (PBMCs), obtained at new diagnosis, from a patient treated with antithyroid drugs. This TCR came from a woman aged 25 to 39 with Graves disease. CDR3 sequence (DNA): TGTGCCACCCACCTAGCGGGACACTACAATGAGCAGTTCTTC. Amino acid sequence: CATHLAGHYNEQFF. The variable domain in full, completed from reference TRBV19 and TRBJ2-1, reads DGGITQSPKYLFRKEGQNVTLSCEQNLNHDAMYWYRQDPGQGLRLIYYSQIVNDFQKGDIAEGYSVSREKKESFPLTVTSAQKNPTAFYLCATHLAGHYNEQFFGPGTRLTVL.